The entry that follows covers one TCR beta chain sequence. Its antigen is as yet unknown. These data come from a study of long-term antiretroviral therapy in people with HIV. Treatment for every participant with HIV took place in the United States. Whole-study findings and limits: Within the repertoire, clones expanded before ART were dominant at all time points. Participants lacked recorded data on ART adherence, viral resistance or therapy changes.

Trimming took off 3 bases at V and 1 base at J, with 8 bases between the two ends. Germline V gives CDR1 SGHDT, CDR2 YYEEEE. The CDR3 runs to 14 residues. Researchers ran immunoSEQ v3.0 at survey level. The study targeted about 35,000-55,000 T-cell genomes per sample in sequencing. Sequencing was performed with immunoSEQ multiplex PCR; in TCRdb, only in-frame clones are kept and a portion is missing. The sample yields about 23,000 clones, about four fifths seen once. The rearrangement joins TRBV5-6 to TRBJ1-5; D possibly corresponds to TRBD1 (6 bases). Material: unsorted PBMCs, obtained 0.3 years after starting antiretroviral therapy. This sequence was found in a man aged 45 to 65 with HIV. The CDR3 region has the DNA TGTGCCAGCAGCTCAACAGGGAGCAATCAGCCCCAGCATTTT. This encodes CASSSTGSNQPQHF.